Here is one T cell receptor beta chain with its context. Seattle-derived patients entered the study during active infection and were followed longitudinally. This table comes from immunoSEQ multiplex PCR, and its TCRdb copy is limited to in-frame clones, with some not included. The repertoire holds under 70,000 clones, 88% seen once, with 43% in the top ten. This record belongs to a study of blood T cell repertoires in COVID-19. The V gene lost 2 bases and the J gene lost 1 base, with 11 bases spanning the gap. CDR1 is SNHLY, CDR2 FYNNEI, per germline. This CDR3 region has 15 residues. This rearrangement joins TRBV2 to TRBJ1-1; D not resolved. This TCR was sampled from a woman aged 60 to 75 with COVID-19, enrolled during active disease. Sequencing was performed on peripheral blood. The CDR3, as DNA: TGTGCCAGCAGTGAATTCCTACCCCCGAACACTGAAGCTTTCTTT. As protein: CASSEFLPPNTEAFF.